This T cell receptor beta chain stems from a study of early T cells in non-severe SARS-CoV-2 infection. As for the study in general: Sequenced bulk RNA came from whole blood that was unsorted, and chains were unpaired.

Unique molecular identifiers were added to individual cDNA molecules. One entry per CDR3 protein results from TCRdb running MiXCR on the 5' RACE reads. The sample contains more than 20,000 distinct CDR3 sequences, about 4.2% of which appear only once. This clonotype was recorded a few times. The antigen is unknown. The V gene's germline CDR1 is SGHRS and CDR2 YFSETQ. The CDR3 has 13 residues. Trimming cost V 5 bases and J 6 bases, with 15 bases left between them. The study, taken as a whole, reports: VDJdb matching, biased toward anti-spike CD8 responses, missed private and CD4 specificities.

This chain joins TRBV5-1 and TRBJ2-7; D possibly corresponds to TRBD1 (5 bases). The source material was whole blood. The receptor comes from an adult who was a healthcare worker with PCR-confirmed SARS-CoV-2 infection or an uninfected control (not recorded which). The CDR3 is CASRLILGREQYF. CDR3 sequence (DNA): TGCGCCAGCAGGCTAATCCTGGGGCGCGAGCAGTACTTC. The full variable domain, rest sourced from reference TRBV5-1 and TRBJ2-7, is KAGVTQTPRYLIKTRGQQVTLSCSPISGHRSVSWYQQTPGQGLQFLFEYFSETQRNKGNFPGRFSGRQFSNSRSEMNVSTLELGDSALYLCASRLILGREQYFGPGTRLTVT.